These T cell receptor beta chains were read from a single sample in a study of shared clonotypes between healthy human individuals. The repertoire was sequenced with immunoSEQ multiplex PCR; TCRdb's copy has only in-frame clones and lacks some. The sample consists of roughly 760,000 clones, over 65% of them appearing once. Specimen: memory CD4+ T cells sorted from blood. These receptors were collected from a woman aged 30 to 39 in good health. Both conserved end residues are part of each CDR3.

V gene	J gene	CDR3 length	CDR3 protein
TRBV7-9	TRBJ1-2	12	CASSQFAYGYTF
TRBV5-6	TRBJ1-1	16	CASSPAGGAVATEAFF
TRBV18	TRBJ1-3	16	CASSPRLEGPGNTIYF
TRBV20-1	TRBJ1-4	11	CSAPFPEKLFF
TRBV7-2	TRBJ2-3	18	CASSFGGAAGGLTDTQYF
TRBV7-8	TRBJ2-3	15	CASSPRQGATDTQYF
TRBV9	TRBJ2-7	17	CASSADPPGLAGGQQYF
TRBV5-1	TRBJ2-7	15	CASSYGTSGTYEQYF
TRBV7-2	TRBJ1-2	14	CASSATTENYGYTF
TRBV6-1	TRBJ1-1	12	CASKPRQGEAFF
TRBV7-3	TRBJ1-1	13	CASSSQANTEAFF
TRBV5-1	TRBJ2-2	15	CASSPGQGFTGELFF
TRBV28	TRBJ2-7	12	CASSADRFGQYF
TRBV19	TRBJ1-4	16	CASSFRRGGHTEKLFF
TRBV6-4	TRBJ2-2	14	CASTPVGGTGELFF
TRBV7-9	TRBJ1-1	14	CASSFNKGTTEAFF
TRBV6-1	TRBJ1-1	13	CASSGTGVTEAFF
TRBV5-1	TRBJ2-7	14	CASSDSRETYEQYF
TRBV28	TRBJ1-1	14	CASTEGPIQTEAFF
TRBV5-1	TRBJ2-7	14	CASSLVSGSYEQYF
TRBV5-1	TRBJ2-1	17	CASSLLLAGNTYNEQFF
TRBV30	TRBJ2-3	15	CAWSFPNVAPDTQYF
TRBV6-6	TRBJ2-7	12	CASSSIGYEQYF
TRBV9	TRBJ2-2	13	CASSVSVFGELFF
TRBV10-1	NA	15	CASSEPGQGAGEQYF
TRBV7-2	TRBJ2-7	15	CASSLRTGTRVEQYF
TRBV5-6	TRBJ1-5	16	CASSLGAAASNQPQHF
TRBV28	TRBJ2-7	15	CASSSTGASSYEQYF
TRBV28	TRBJ2-7	12	CASSSGRYEQYF
TRBV6-1	TRBJ2-3	16	CASSETTSGRLGTQYF
TRBV9	TRBJ2-3	16	CASSVDSGGSTDTQYF
TRBV4-1	TRBJ1-5	15	CASSQTRLANQPQHF